The T cell receptor beta chain described here comes from a study of cytomegalovirus exposure and HLA in healthy donors. Whole-study context: One earlier analysis, a look at about 179 million T cells, found almost 120 million unique TCR beta sequences. Overall study findings and caveats: Listed as cytomegalovirus-associated were 150 or so TCR beta chains.

In the case of this clone: The antigen remains undetermined.

This CDR3 spans 15 amino acids. Deletions cut 2 bases from V and 0 bases from J, with 11 bases between. In germline, CDR1 is MRHNA, CDR2 SNTAGT. Every donor was a healthy person donating bone marrow. It was with 60 Vbeta and 13 Jbeta primers that the PCR ran. The protocol was immunoSEQ multiplex PCR, while the TCRdb copy is restricted to in-frame clones and leaves out a portion. This table has roughly 78,000 clones, 63% appearing once. What was sequenced was PBMCs. This clonotype was sampled from a man aged 25-45 years in good health and CMV-seropositive. The chain uses TRBV6-4 and TRBJ2-7; D gene ambiguous. For the CDR3, the DNA is TGTGCCAGCAGTGACACGAGAATTTTCTCCTACGAGCAGTACTTC. Translated: CASSDTRIFSYEQYF.